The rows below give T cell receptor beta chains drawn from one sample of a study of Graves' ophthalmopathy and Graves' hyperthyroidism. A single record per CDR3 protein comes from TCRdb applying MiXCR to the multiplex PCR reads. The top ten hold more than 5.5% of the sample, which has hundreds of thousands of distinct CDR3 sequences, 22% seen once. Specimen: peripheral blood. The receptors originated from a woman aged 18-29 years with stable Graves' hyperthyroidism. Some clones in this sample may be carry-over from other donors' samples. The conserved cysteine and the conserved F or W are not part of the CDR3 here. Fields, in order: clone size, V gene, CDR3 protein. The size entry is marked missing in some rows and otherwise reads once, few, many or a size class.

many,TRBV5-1,ASSNQAVGELF
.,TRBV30,AWSVPGQTGYT
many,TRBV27,ASSKPGETQY
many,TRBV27,ASSLLAGRTGELF
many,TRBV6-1,ASSQSSYRDRVGETQY
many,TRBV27,ASSNLGGGQPQH
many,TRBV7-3,ASNPDGGPQETQY
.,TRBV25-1,ASSGSLAGERYEQY
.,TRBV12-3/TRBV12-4,ASTRGGIGYT
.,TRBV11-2,ASVVGDLVLNTEAF
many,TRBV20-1,SARVGSGALTYEQY
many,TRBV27,ASSLSGQGVYEQY
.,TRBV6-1,ASSEGPSGWELF
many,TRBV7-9,ASSSPGRSNTEAF
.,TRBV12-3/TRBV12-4,ASSLRQGARFLH
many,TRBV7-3,ASSSGQENSPLH
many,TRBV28,ASKEGQKGNTIY
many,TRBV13,ASSDDGHLNTEAF
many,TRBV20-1,SARDSTAKNIQY
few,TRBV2,ASSDDRAQPQH
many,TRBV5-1,ASSLQTGYATEAF
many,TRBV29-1,SVGWANQPQH
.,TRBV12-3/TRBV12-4,ASSFARNGYGYT
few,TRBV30,AWSTLAGDEDTGELF
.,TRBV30,AATGAYGYT
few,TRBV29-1,SVRDPGPYEQY
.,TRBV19,ASSLLGRPNTNYGYT
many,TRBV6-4,ASMLHKGHPQSSYEQY